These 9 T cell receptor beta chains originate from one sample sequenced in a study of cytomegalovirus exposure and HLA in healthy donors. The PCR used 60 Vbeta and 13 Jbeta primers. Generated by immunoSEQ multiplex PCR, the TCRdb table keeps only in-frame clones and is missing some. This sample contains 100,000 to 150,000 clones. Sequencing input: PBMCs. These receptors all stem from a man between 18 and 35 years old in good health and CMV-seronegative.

The CDR3 protein is CAWRAGGSRKPDTQYF. The CDR3 DNA sequence: TGTGCCTGGAGGGCAGGGGGGAGTCGTAAACCGGATACGCAGTATTTT. The gene calls are TRBV30 and TRBJ2-3, with a weak D call TRBD1 (7 bases). Germline V gives CDR1 GTSNPN, CDR2 SVGIG (reference sequence). With 3 bases removed from V and 6 bases from J, the gap between germline ends came to 22 bases. The CDR3 is 16 residues long.

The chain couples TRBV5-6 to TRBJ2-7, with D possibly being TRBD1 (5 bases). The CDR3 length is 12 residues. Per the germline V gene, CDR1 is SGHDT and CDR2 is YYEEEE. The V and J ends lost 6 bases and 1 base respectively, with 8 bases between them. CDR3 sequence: CASNRQSYEQYF. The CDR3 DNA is TGTGCCAGCAACAGACAGTCCTACGAGCAGTACTTC.

The CDR3 DNA reads TGTGCCAGCAGTTACTGGGGCCCCGAAGATAACTATGGCTACACCTTC. It is translated as CASSYWGPEDNYGYTF. This chain joins TRBV6-5 and TRBJ1-2, with a weak D call TRBD1 (5 bases). CDR1 MNHEY and CDR2 SVGAGI come from the germline V gene. CDR3 length: 16 amino acids. V dropped 1 base and J dropped 1 base, with 13 bases sitting between them.

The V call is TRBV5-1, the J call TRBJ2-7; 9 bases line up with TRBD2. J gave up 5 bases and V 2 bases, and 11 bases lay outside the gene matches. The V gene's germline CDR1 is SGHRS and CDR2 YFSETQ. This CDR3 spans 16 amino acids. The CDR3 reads CASSLSGRSFGNEQYF. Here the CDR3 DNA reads TGCGCCAGCAGCTTAAGCGGGAGGTCCTTTGGGAACGAGCAGTACTTC.

As DNA, the CDR3 is TGTGCCAGCAGCGGGGCTAGCGGATCCACAGATACGCAGTATTTT. It encodes CASSGASGSTDTQYF. The chain couples TRBV9 to TRBJ2-3, with TRBD2 matching over 7 bases. Germline V CDR1 and CDR2: SGDLS, YYNGEE. V lost 3 bases to trimming and J lost 2 bases; unmatched junction nucleotides: 6. CDR3 length equals 15 residues.

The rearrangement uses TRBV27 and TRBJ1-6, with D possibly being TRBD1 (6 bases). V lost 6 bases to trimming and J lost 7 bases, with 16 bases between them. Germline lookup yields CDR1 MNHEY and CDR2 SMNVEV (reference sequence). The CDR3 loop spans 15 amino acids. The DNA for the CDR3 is TGTGCCAGCAGCCGGACCGGGACACCCAATTCACCCCTCCACTTT. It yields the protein CASSRTGTPNSPLHF.

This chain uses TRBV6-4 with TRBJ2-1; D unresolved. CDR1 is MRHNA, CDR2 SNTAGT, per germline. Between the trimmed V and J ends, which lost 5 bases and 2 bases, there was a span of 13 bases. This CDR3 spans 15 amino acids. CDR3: CASSKIWSPYNEQFF. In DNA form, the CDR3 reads TGTGCCAGCAGTAAAATATGGAGTCCCTACAATGAGCAGTTCTTC.

This chain's CDR3 is CASSPRRGHTEAFF. The CDR3 bases are TGTGCCAGCAGCCCGCGGAGGGGCCACACTGAAGCTTTCTTT. The chain has TRBV9 and TRBJ1-1; a possible D gene is TRBD1 (5 bases). V was clipped by 4 bases and J by 3 bases, with 13 bases between them. Germline-derived CDR1 and CDR2 are SGDLS and YYNGEE. CDR3 size: 14 residues.

In DNA, the CDR3 is TGTGCCGCACGGGACATACGAGGTGAAAAACTGTTTTTT. Translated, it gives CAARDIRGEKLFF. The chain uses TRBV6-5 and TRBJ1-4; D is perhaps TRBD1 (6 bases). The CDR3 length is 13 residues. Trimming pared 11 bases from V and 7 bases from J, leaving 17 bases between. The germline V gene has CDR1 MNHEY and CDR2 SVGAGI.